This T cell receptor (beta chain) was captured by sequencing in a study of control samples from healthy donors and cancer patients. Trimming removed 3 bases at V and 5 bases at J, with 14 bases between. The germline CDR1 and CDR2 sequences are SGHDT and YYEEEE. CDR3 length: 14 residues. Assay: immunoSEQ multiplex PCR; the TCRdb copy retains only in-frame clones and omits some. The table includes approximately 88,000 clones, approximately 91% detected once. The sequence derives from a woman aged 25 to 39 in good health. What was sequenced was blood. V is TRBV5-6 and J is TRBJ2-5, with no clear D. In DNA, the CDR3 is TGTGCCAGCAGCTCAGTATCAAGTGGGGAGACCCAGTACTTC. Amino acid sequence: CASSSVSSGETQYF.